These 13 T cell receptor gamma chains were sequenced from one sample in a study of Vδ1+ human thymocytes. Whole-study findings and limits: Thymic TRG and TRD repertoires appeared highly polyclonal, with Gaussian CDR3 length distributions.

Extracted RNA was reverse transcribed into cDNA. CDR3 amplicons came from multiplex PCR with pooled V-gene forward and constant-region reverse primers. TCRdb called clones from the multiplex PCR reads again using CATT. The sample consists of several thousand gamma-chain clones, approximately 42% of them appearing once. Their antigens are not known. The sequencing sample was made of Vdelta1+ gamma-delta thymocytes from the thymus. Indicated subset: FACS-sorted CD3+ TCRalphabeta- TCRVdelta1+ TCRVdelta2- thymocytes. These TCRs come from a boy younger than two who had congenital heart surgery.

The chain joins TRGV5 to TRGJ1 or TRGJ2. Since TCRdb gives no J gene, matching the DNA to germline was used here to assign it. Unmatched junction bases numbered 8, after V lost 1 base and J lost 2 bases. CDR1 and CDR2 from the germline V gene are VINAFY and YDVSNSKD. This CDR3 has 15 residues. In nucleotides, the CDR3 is TGTGCCACCTGGGACAGTCCCCCCCATTATTATAAGAAACTCTTT. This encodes CATWDSPPHYYKKLF.

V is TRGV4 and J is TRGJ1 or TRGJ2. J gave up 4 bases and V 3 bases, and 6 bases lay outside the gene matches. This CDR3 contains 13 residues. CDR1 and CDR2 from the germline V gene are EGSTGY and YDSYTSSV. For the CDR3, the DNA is TGTGCCACCTGGGATTGGGGGTATTATAAGAAACTCTTT. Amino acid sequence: CATWDWGYYKKLF.

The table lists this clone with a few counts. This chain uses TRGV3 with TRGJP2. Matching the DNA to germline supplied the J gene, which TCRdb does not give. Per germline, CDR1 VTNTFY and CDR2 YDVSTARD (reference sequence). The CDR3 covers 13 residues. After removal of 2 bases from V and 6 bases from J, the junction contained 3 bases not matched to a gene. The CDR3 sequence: CATWDKCDWIKTF. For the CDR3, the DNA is TGTGCCACCTGGGACAAGTGTGATTGGATCAAGACGTTT.

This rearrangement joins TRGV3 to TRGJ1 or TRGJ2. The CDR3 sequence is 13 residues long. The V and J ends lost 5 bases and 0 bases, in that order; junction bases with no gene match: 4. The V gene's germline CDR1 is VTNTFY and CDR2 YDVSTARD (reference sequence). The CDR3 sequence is CATWVKNYYKKLF. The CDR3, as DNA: TGTGCCACCTGGGTTAAGAATTATTATAAGAAACTCTTT.

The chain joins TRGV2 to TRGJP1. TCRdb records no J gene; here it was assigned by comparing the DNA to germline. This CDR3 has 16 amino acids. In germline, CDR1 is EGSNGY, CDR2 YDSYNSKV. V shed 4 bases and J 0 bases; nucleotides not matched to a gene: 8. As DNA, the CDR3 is TGTGCCACCTGGGAATGGAGGGATACCACTGGTTGGTTCAAGATATTT. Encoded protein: CATWEWRDTTGWFKIF.

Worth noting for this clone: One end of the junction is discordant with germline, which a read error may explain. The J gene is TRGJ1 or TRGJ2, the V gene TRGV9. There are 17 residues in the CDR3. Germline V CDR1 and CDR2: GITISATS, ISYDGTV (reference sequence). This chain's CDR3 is CALWKVQPDGYYYKKLF. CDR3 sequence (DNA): TGTGCCTTGTGGAAGGTGCAACCAGATGGTTATTATTATAAGAAACTCTTT.

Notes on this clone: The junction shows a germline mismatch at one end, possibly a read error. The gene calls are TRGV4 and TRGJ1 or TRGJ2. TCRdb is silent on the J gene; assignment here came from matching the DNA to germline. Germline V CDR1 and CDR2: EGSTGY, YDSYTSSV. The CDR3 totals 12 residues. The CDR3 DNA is TGCGCCACCTGGGATGAGCCGGTTAAGAAACTCTTT. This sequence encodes CATWDEPVKKLF.

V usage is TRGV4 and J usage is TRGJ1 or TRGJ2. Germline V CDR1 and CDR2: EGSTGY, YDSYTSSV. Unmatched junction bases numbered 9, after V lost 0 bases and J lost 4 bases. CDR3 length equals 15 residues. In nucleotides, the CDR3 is TGTGCCACCTGGGATGGGCCGAGTGGCTATTATAAGAAACTCTTT. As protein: CATWDGPSGYYKKLF.

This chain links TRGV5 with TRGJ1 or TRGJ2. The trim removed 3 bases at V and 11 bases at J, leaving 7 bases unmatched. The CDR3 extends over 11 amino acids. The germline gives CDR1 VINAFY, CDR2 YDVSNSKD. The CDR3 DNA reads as TGTGCCACCTGGGACCGAACCGAGAAACTCTTT. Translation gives CATWDRTEKLF.

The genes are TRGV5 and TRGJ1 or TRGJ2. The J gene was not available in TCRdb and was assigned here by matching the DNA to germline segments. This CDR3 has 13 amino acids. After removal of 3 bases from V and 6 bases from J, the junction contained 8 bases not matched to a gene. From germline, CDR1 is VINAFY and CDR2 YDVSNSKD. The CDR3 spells CATWDGRRYKKLF. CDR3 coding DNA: TGTGCCACCTGGGACGGGAGGCGTTATAAGAAACTCTTT.

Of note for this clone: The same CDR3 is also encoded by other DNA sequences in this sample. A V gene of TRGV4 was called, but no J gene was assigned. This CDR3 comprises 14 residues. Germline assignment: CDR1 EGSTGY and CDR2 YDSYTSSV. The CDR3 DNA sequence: TGTGCCACCTGGGACCAGGGGAATTATTATAAGAAACTATTT. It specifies CATWDQGNYYKKLF.

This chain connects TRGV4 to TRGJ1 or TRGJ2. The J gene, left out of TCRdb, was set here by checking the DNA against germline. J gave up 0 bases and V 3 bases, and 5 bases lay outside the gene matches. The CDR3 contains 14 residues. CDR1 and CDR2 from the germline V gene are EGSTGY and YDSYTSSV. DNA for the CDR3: TGTGCCACCTGGGATTTTGTGAATTATTATAAGAAACTCTTT. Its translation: CATWDFVNYYKKLF.

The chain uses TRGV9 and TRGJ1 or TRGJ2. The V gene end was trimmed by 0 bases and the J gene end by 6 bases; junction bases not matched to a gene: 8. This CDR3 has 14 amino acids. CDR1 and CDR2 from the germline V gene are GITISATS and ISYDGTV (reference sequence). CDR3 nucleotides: TGTGCCTTGTGGGAGGTGCGCCGTAGTTATAAGAAACTCTTT. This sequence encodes CALWEVRRSYKKLF.